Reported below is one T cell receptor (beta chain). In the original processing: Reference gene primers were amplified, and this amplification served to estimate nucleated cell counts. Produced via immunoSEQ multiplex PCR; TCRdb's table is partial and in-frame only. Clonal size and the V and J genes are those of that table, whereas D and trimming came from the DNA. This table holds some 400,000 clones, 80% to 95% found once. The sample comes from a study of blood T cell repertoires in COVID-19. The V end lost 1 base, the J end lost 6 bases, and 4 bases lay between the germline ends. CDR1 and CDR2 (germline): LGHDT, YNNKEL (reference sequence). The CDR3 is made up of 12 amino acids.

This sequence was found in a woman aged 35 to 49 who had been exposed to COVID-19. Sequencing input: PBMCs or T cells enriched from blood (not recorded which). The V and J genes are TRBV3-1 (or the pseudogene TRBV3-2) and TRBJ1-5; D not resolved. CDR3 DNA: TGTGCCAGCAGCCAAGCCGGTCAGCCCCAGCATTTT. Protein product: CASSQAGQPQHF.